This entry lists 3 T cell receptor beta chains sequenced from one sample in a study of cytomegalovirus exposure and HLA in healthy donors. A multiplex PCR was run with 60 Vbeta primers and 13 Jbeta primers. Sequencing was performed with immunoSEQ multiplex PCR; in TCRdb, only in-frame clones are kept and a portion is missing. Of roughly 130,000 clones detected, roughly two thirds appear once; the ten largest clones hold about 1.6%. The sequenced sample was PBMCs. Source of these receptors: a young man in good health and CMV-seropositive.

This rearrangement joins TRBV14 to TRBJ2-5; TRBD1 matches 10 bases. The germline V gene has CDR1 SGHDN and CDR2 FVKESK. There are 16 residues in the CDR3. V shed 5 bases, J shed 4 bases, and the junction held 10 bases outside the gene matches. This CDR3 reads CASSKTRQGAGETQYF. As DNA, the CDR3 is TGTGCCAGCAGCAAAACCAGACAGGGGGCAGGAGAGACCCAGTACTTC.

The J gene is TRBJ2-3, the V gene TRBV5-1, with TRBD2 identical over 8 bases. Germline lookup yields CDR1 SGHRS and CDR2 YFSETQ. The CDR3 loop spans 16 amino acids. The V and J ends lost 3 bases and 0 bases, in that order; junction bases with no gene match: 6. CDR3 region: CASSSLPGGSTDTQYF. CDR3 DNA: TGCGCCAGCAGCTCACTCCCGGGGGGGAGCACAGATACGCAGTATTTT.

J is TRBJ2-2 and V is TRBV29-1, with 12 bases fitting TRBD1. V lost 4 bases, J lost 6 bases, and 3 bases stayed unmatched. Per germline, CDR1 SQVTM and CDR2 ANQGSEA. The CDR3 has 14 residues. This CDR3 is CSVGGTGGSGELFF. The CDR3, as DNA: TGCAGCGTTGGGGGGACAGGGGGCTCCGGGGAGCTGTTTTTT.